A single TCR beta chain is shown here with its context. The specificity of this receptor is unknown. One base away there is no much larger clone; base qualities are not given. The CDR3 spans 14 residues, from the cysteine through the phenylalanine. Only the CDR3 part of the read is kept: 42 bases, read in frame from the first base. For this chain, trimming is 5 bases at the V end and 4 bases at the J end, and the number of junction bases without a gene match is 5. According to the germline V gene, CDR1 reads SGHTA and CDR2 reads FQGTGA. Using the deep immunoSEQ assay, TCR CDR3 regions were amplified from genomic DNA by multiplex PCR. Extracted genomic DNA from each cell subset was distributed evenly across all wells of several immunoSEQ 96-well plates, and each plate was treated as a replicate. For sorted subsets, about 200 ng genomic DNA, equal to some 30,000 T cell genomes, was loaded into each replicate PCR. Purified libraries were quantified with a Qubit 3.0 fluorometer, sized on a Bioanalyzer 2100, and re-quantified with the KAPA Library Quantification kit. Each immunoSEQ 96-well plate was sequenced on its own single-read 150-cycle Illumina NextSeq 550 flow cell. The study's own analysis went as follows. The immunoSEQ output contained only junctional sequences without quality scores, so filtering could not match that applied to full-length reads. Sequences were annotated with PyIR, a Python wrapper for IgBLAST v1.9, and V/J genes and CDR3 were assigned using IMGT germline references. Reads with weak V/J assignments (E-value above 1e-6), missing CDR3, stop codons, out-of-frame junctions, or ambiguous translated residues were removed. A V3J clonotype was defined by an identical inferred V gene, J gene, and CDR3 amino acid sequence. To compute the percentage overlap between repertoires, the number of shared unique clonotypes was divided by the size of the smaller repertoire. RTK rarefaction, the Chao1 estimator, and Recon v2.1 estimates of unobserved clonotypes were used to assess repertoire richness. OLGA was used to compute generation probabilities for all TCRbeta clonotypes that the gDNA method yielded from a handful of donors. Drawn from immuneACCESS, this table holds only the in-frame rearrangements with V and J called that TCRdb kept. Clones are partly lost; checked studies trace under half to an unresolved V gene and leave the rest unexplained. Clone size and V and J calls were adopted from that table, with D and trimming inferred from the DNA. This sample comprises approximately 620,000 clones, roughly 97% of them detected only once. The ten largest make up 0.057% of the sample.

The donors were healthy, HIV-negative adults with no recently reported acute infections or vaccinations. All donors were Caucasian adults living in Nashville, Tennessee, USA. CD4+ T cells were enriched by magnetic negative selection, after which naive cells were positively selected on CD45RA and the negative fraction was taken as the memory subset. After blood collection by leukapheresis, PBMCs were isolated using Ficoll-Histopaque density gradient centrifugation and then cryopreserved in the vapor phase of liquid nitrogen. Purity and quantity of every magnetically sorted T cell population were checked by analytical flow cytometry. Genomic DNA was isolated from every sorted fraction and measured by UV absorbance on a Nanodrop 2000c. This entry belongs to a study of shared clonotypes between healthy human individuals (dated by TCRdb to about 2020). Some background on the complete study: A few men and a couple of women, aged 18 to 49 years, made up the cohort. Per donor, leukapheresis produced somewhere between about 0.94 and 8.9 billion PBMCs. To estimate repertoire size and how much clonotype sharing occurs between individuals, the study deeply sequenced the blood TCR repertoires of several healthy adults. Per donor, three plates each were used for CD4 naive and CD4 memory, two for CD8 naive, and one for CD8 memory. Different laboratories and diverse techniques were used to prepare libraries and sequence TCR repertoires, to increase sequencing depth and limit assay-specific biases. The paper's findings and limits, for the study overall: Larger estimated clonotype richness was generally found for naive subsets than for memory subsets. Sharing across a few donors was observed for about 5% of naive CD4, 3% to 4% of naive CD8, 2% to 2.5% of memory CD4, and around 0.42% of memory CD8 clonotypes. Because the study included a small number of donors, the genetic and exposure-history diversity represented was limited. Even with the large sequencing depth, rarefaction of the sorted-subset datasets indicated that sequencing was incomplete. Only blood was sampled, and tissue TCR repertoires likely differ from those in blood. Based on pairwise subsampling, the degree of clonotype sharing among donors was expected to be affected by sequencing depth. Higher generation probabilities were observed for clonotypes shared by all four sorted-subset donors than for non-shared clonotypes.

This sequence uses TRBV7-3 and TRBJ1-2; 9 central bases correspond to TRBD1. This clonotype was sampled from a woman under 40 in good health. The sequenced sample consisted of naive CD4+ T cells sorted from blood. The cell subset or site label of this sample denotes: CD45RA+ positively selected. CDR3 protein: CASSPTTGGYGYTF. Here is the DNA: TGTGCCAGCAGCCCCACGACAGGGGGCTATGGCTACACCTTC.